The 7 T cell receptor beta chains below come from one sample, sequenced in a study of T cell repertoires in cytomegalovirus infection. One entry per CDR3 protein, called by TCRdb with MiXCR from the reads. The sample has about 530,000 distinct CDR3 sequences, more than 25% seen once; the top ten hold roughly 13%. Sequencing was carried out using PBMCs. The receptors were gathered from a human donor in good health (CMV status not recorded). Some clones in this sample may be carry-over from other donors' samples.

In its sample, this clonotype was seen a few times. The genes are TRBV4-2 and TRBJ2-1; TRBD1 might be the D (5 bases). Germline values: CDR1 LGHNA, CDR2 YNFKEQ. The CDR3 is made up of 15 amino acids. V was pared by 4 bases and J by 0 bases, with 10 bases between. As DNA, the CDR3 is TGTGCCAGCAGCCTGACAGAATCCTCCTACAATGAGCAGTTCTTC. It is translated as CASSLTESSYNEQFF.

This clonotype has only a few counts. For the CDR3, the DNA is TGTGCCAGCAGTTGGGGGACTAATGTCGGGGAGCTGTTTTTT. It yields the protein CASSWGTNVGELFF. This rearrangement joins TRBV27 to TRBJ2-2; 7 nucleotides line up with TRBD2. Germline assignment: CDR1 MNHEY and CDR2 SMNVEV (reference sequence). The length of the CDR3 is 14 residues. V dropped 4 bases and J dropped 7; count of bases not matched to a gene: 6.

The rearrangement links TRBV19 to TRBJ2-3; a weak D match, TRBD1 (5 bases). CDR3 length: 14 residues. Trimming took 1 base from V and 4 from J, leaving 9 bases between them. From germline, CDR1 is LNHDA and CDR2 SQIVND (reference sequence). CDR3 sequence (DNA): TGTGCCAGTAGTATAGTGTTAGGGGCAGATACGCAGTATTTT. Protein product: CASSIVLGADTQYF.

The sample holds many counts of this clonotype. J is TRBJ2-5 and V is TRBV7-9, with TRBD2 matching 10 bases. Germline-derived CDR1 and CDR2 are SEHNR and FQNEAQ (reference sequence). The length of the CDR3 is 18 residues. V was pared by 5 bases and J by 5 bases, with 17 bases of the junction left unmatched. The CDR3 reads CASSPASGRAFKEETQYF. The CDR3 DNA reads as TGTGCCAGCAGCCCCGCCAGCGGGAGGGCCTTTAAAGAGGAGACCCAGTACTTC.

This clonotype has at least ten counts. The chain combines TRBV7-8 with TRBJ1-1; perhaps TRBD1 as D (5 bases). CDR1 and CDR2 (germline): SGHVS, FQNEAQ. V dropped 3 bases and J dropped 5 bases, with 16 bases sitting between them. This CDR3 region has 15 residues. Here the CDR3 DNA reads TGTGCCAGCAGCTTGTCAGGGTTCGAGGGAACTGAAGCTTTCTTT. This gives the protein CASSLSGFEGTEAFF.

This rearrangement joins TRBV19 to TRBJ2-1; TRBD2 agrees at 7 bases. Germline V lookup: CDR1 LNHDA, CDR2 SQIVND (reference sequence). V was pared by 1 base and J by 4 bases, with 1 base of the junction left unmatched. The CDR3 loop spans 14 amino acids. DNA for the CDR3: TGTGCCAGTAGTATAGGGGGAGGGTACAATGAGCAGTTCTTC. The encoded protein is CASSIGGGYNEQFF.

This clonotype has just one count. J is TRBJ2-2 and V is TRBV20-1; D unresolved. Germline lookup yields CDR1 DFQATT and CDR2 SNEGSKA (reference sequence). CDR3 length: 14 residues. V lost 1 base to trimming and J lost 3 bases, with 9 bases between them. CDR3: CSARVYQDTGELFF. DNA of the CDR3: TGCAGTGCTAGAGTATACCAGGACACCGGGGAGCTGTTTTTT.